Listed below are T cell receptor beta chains from one sample, sequenced in a study of blood T cell repertoires in COVID-19. Clones were sequenced by immunoSEQ multiplex PCR, and TCRdb holds only the in-frame ones, with some missing. The sample lists about 270,000 clones; 75% to 95% were seen once. The specimen was PBMCs or T cells enriched from blood (not recorded which). All receptors come from a man between 35 and 55 years old who had been exposed to COVID-19. CDR3s include the opening cysteine and the closing phenylalanine or tryptophan. D genes are given only for firm matches. Clone size is not always given. Where it is, it says once, few, many or a class for expanded clones.

V gene	clone size	J gene	D gene	CDR3 DNA	CDR3 protein
TRBV7-2	.	TRBJ2-3	TRBD1	TGTGCCAGCAGCTTAACGGGGACAGGGGCGCAGTATTTT	CASSLTGTGAQYF
TRBV7-8	.	TRBJ2-7	.	TGTGCCAGCAGCTTAATACAGGGCCTCGGGATCTACGAGCAGTACTTC	CASSLIQGLGIYEQYF
TRBV7-2	once	TRBJ1-4	.	TGTGCCAGCAGCTTACGTGGGGCCGCCTGGGCTAATGAAAAACTGTTTTTT	CASSLRGAAWANEKLFF
TRBV11-2	.	TRBJ2-3	.	TGTGCCAGCAGCTTAGGTGGCACGCCGTCGGATACGCAGTATTTT	CASSLGGTPSDTQYF
TRBV27	.	TRBJ2-5	.	TGTGCCAGCCGACCACAGGACGTCCGTCAAGAGACCCAGTACTTC	CASRPQDVRQETQYF
TRBV6-1	once	TRBJ1-3	.	TGTGCCAGCAGTGAAGCTTCTTATACGGACAGCAGCTCTGGAAACACCATATATTTT	CASSEASYTDSSSGNTIYF
TRBV27	.	TRBJ1-3	.	TGTGCCAGCAGTGCAGGGACAAGCTCTGGAAACACCATATATTTT	CASSAGTSSGNTIYF
TRBV7-2	few	TRBJ2-7	TRBD2	TGTGCCAGCAGCTTTAGCGGGATGGACGAGCAGTACTTC	CASSFSGMDEQYF
TRBV11-2	.	TRBJ2-2	.	TGTGCCAGCAGCTTAGATTACGGGGGAATCAACACCGGGGAGCTGTTTTTT	CASSLDYGGINTGELFF
TRBV12-2	.	TRBJ2-2	.	TGTGCAAGTCGCCTCAGCACCGGGGAGCTGTTTTTT	CASRLSTGELFF
TRBV28	.	TRBJ1-5	.	TGTGCCAGCCGCCCGAGGGCGAATAGCAATCAGCCCCAGCATTTT	CASRPRANSNQPQHF
TRBV19	.	TRBJ1-5	.	TGTGCCAGTAGTCCAGACAGGCAGGGTCCGTCGGGCAATCAGCCCCAGCATTTT	CASSPDRQGPSGNQPQHF
TRBV5-1	.	TRBJ2-2	.	TGCGCCAGCAGCTTCTACGGGACAACGAACACCGGGGAGCTGTTTTTT	CASSFYGTTNTGELFF
TRBV27	.	TRBJ2-7	TRBD2	TGTGCCAGCAGTTGGGGACTAGCGGGGGTAAGCTCCTACGAGCAGTACTTC	CASSWGLAGVSSYEQYF
TRBV2	.	TRBJ2-5	TRBD1	TGTGCCAGCAGTGCCGCCGGGACAGACCAAGAGACCCAGTACTTC	CASSAAGTDQETQYF
TRBV18	.	TRBJ1-5	.	TGTGCCAGCTCACCACCCTGGAGCGGGGGCAATCAGCCCCAGCATTTT	CASSPPWSGGNQPQHF
TRBV28	.	TRBJ1-5	.	TGTGCCAGCAGCCCCACTGAAAATCAGCCCCAGCATTTT	CASSPTENQPQHF
TRBV21-1	.	TRBJ2-7	.	TGTGCCAGCAGCAAAACTCCAGTCCGGACTAACTCCTACGAGCAGTACTTC	CASSKTPVRTNSYEQYF
TRBV9	.	TRBJ1-3	.	TGTGCCAGCAGCGTAGATGGAGGGTACGGAAACACCATATATTTT	CASSVDGGYGNTIYF
TRBV6-2/TRBV6-3	.	TRBJ2-1	TRBD2	TGTGCCAGCAGTTTTAGGACTAGCGGGAGGGAATCCTACAATGAGCAGTTCTTC	CASSFRTSGRESYNEQFF
TRBV5-6	.	TRBJ2-7	.	TGTGCCAGCAGTTCAGACAGGCGCTACGAGCAGTACTTC	CASSSDRRYEQYF
TRBV14	.	TRBJ1-3	.	TGTGCCAGCAGCCGCCTGACAGGCAACTCTGGAAACACCATATATTTT	CASSRLTGNSGNTIYF
TRBV7-2	once	TRBJ2-2	.	TGTGCCAGCAGCTTCCGCTACTCGAACACCGGGGAGCTGTTTTTT	CASSFRYSNTGELFF
TRBV6-5	.	TRBJ2-7	TRBD2	TGTGCCAGCACTTCCAATCGCGGGGACTACCACGAGCAGTACTTC	CASTSNRGDYHEQYF